The 21 T cell receptor beta chains below come from one sample, sequenced in a study of identifying expanded T cells in peripheral blood (dated by TCRdb to the late 2010s). Library construction relied on the immunoSEQ multiplex PCR assay. In its TCRdb copy, this immuneACCESS table keeps in-frame sequences only and misses some clones. Where compared with another copy, unresolved V genes explain less than half of these, and the others have no known cause. This sample has over 85,000 clones in its table, and more than 75% of those were observed once. The top ten hold 4% to 5.5% of the sample. The sample consisted of blood. The receptor set was obtained from a person between 18 and 75 years old in good health.

The genes are TRBV5-4 and TRBJ1-6, with D possibly matching TRBD1 (5 bases). Germline CDR1 and CDR2: SGHNT and YYREEE (reference sequence). CDR3 size: 14 residues. The ends were cut back, 0 bases at V and 9 bases at J, with 10 bases in the middle. As DNA, the CDR3 is TGTGCCAGCAGCTTGGTAGGGGAAGGTTCACCCCTCCACTTT. This codes for CASSLVGEGSPLHF.

This clone was recorded once. The V and J genes are TRBV7-9 and TRBJ1-1; perhaps TRBD1 as D (6 bases). Per the germline V gene, CDR1 is SEHNR and CDR2 is FQNEAQ (reference sequence). This CDR3 comprises 14 residues. The ends were cut back, 5 bases at V and 0 bases at J, with 10 bases in the middle. CDR3 protein: CASSEGQLNTEAFF. The DNA of the CDR3 is TGTGCCAGCAGCGAAGGACAGCTGAACACTGAAGCTTTCTTT.

This sequence joins TRBV5-8 and TRBJ1-5; 9 bases agree with TRBD1. The germline gives CDR1 SGHTS, CDR2 YDEGEE. The CDR3 covers 17 residues. The V gene end was trimmed by 1 base and the J gene end by 7 bases; junction bases not matched to a gene: 12. The CDR3 region has the DNA TGTGCCAGCAGCTTGCCATGGGGACAGGGCTACCTCCAGCCCCAGCATTTT. Its translation: CASSLPWGQGYLQPQHF. Based on the CDR3 plus reference TRBV5-8 and TRBJ1-5, the full variable domain is EAGVTQSPTHLIKTRGQQATLRCSPISGHTSVYWYQQALGLGLQFLLWYDEGEERNRGNFPPRFSGRQFPNYSSELNVNALELEDSALYLCASSLPWGQGYLQPQHFGDGTRLSIL.

This clone appeared a few times. V usage is TRBV7-6 and J usage is TRBJ1-2; D gene uncertain. V lost 5 bases and J 4 bases, leaving 14 bases between the germline ends. CDR3 length: 14 amino acids. Germline V lookup: CDR1 SGHVS, CDR2 FNYEAQ. In DNA form, the CDR3 reads TGTGCCAGCAGCCCCGAGGGCCGAGTCTATGGCTACACCTTC. Translated, it gives CASSPEGRVYGYTF.

This chain joins TRBV5-1 and TRBJ1-1; possibly TRBD1 for D (5 bases). Germline loops: CDR1 SGHRS, CDR2 YFSETQ. The V end lost 0 bases, the J end lost 3 bases, and 15 bases lay between the germline ends. This CDR3 region has 16 residues. This chain's CDR3 is CASSLGQGELDTEAFF. CDR3 coding DNA: TGCGCCAGCAGCTTGGGTCAGGGAGAGTTGGACACTGAAGCTTTCTTT.

The V and J genes are TRBV5-4 and TRBJ2-4; TRBD1 or TRBD2 may be the D gene (5 bases each). The CDR3 has 13 amino acids. Germline V gene sequence: CDR1 SGHNT, CDR2 YYREEE (reference sequence). The V end was cut by 0 bases, the J end by 7 bases, with 8 bases between. CDR3 residues: CASSLGQRNIQYF. The CDR3 DNA follows: TGTGCCAGCAGCTTGGGACAGCGGAACATTCAGTACTTC.

The V call is TRBV7-2, the J call TRBJ2-2, with unresolved D. The V gene's germline CDR1 is SGHTA and CDR2 FQGNSA. This CDR3 is 14 amino acids long. Trimming cost V 1 base and J 4 bases, with 7 bases left between them. The CDR3 is CASSLDLFTGELFF. The CDR3 DNA follows: TGTGCCAGCAGCTTAGACCTCTTCACCGGGGAGCTGTTTTTT.

J is TRBJ2-7 and V is TRBV2; D may be TRBD1 or TRBD2 (6 bases each). Between the trimmed V and J ends, which lost 2 bases and 2 bases, there was a span of 16 bases. The length of the CDR3 is 16 residues. Germline loops: CDR1 SNHLY, CDR2 FYNNEI. The CDR3 sequence is CASSEMGGINPYEQYF. CDR3 sequence (DNA): TGTGCCAGCAGTGAAATGGGGGGCATTAATCCCTACGAGCAGTACTTC.

CDR3 coding DNA: TGCGCCAGCAGCCAAGTTTTCGAACGCACAGATACGCAGTATTTT. It encodes CASSQVFERTDTQYF. This chain uses TRBV4-3 with TRBJ2-3; D unresolved. V was pared by 1 base and J by 1 base, with 9 bases between. CDR3 length: 15 residues. The V gene's germline CDR1 is LGHNA and CDR2 YSLEER.

This clone was detected a few times. The V and J genes are TRBV19 and TRBJ1-5; TRBD1 might be the D (5 bases). With 9 bases removed from V and 0 bases from J, the gap between germline ends came to 24 bases. This CDR3 is built from 18 residues. Germline V gene sequence: CDR1 LNHDA, CDR2 SQIVND (reference sequence). CDR3 DNA sequence: TGTGCCAGCAAAGTCGTGGCAGGGATATGTTGTAGCAATCAGCCCCAGCATTTT. Translation gives CASKVVAGICCSNQPQHF. The full variable domain, with the rest looked up from reference TRBV19 and TRBJ1-5, is DGGITQSPKYLFRKEGQNVTLSCEQNLNHDAMYWYRQDPGQGLRLIYYSQIVNDFQKGDIAEGYSVSREKKESFPLTVTSAQKNPTAFYLCASKVVAGICCSNQPQHFGDGTRLSIL.

This clone was detected a few times. The gene calls are TRBV15 and TRBJ2-2; TRBD2 matches 9 bases. Germline CDR1 LNHNV, CDR2 YYDKDF (reference sequence). V lost 0 bases and J lost 8; bases outside the gene matches: 10. CDR3 length equals 17 residues. The CDR3 DNA sequence: TGTGCCACCAGCAGAGATTTGGCTAGCGGGGCCTTGGGGGAGCTGTTTTTT. Translated, it gives CATSRDLASGALGELFF.

The CDR3 is CASSAGTSGYTDTQYF. CDR3 bases: TGCGCCAGCAGCGCCGGGACTAGCGGATACACAGATACGCAGTATTTT. This chain joins TRBV5-1 and TRBJ2-3, with TRBD2 matching over 11 bases. The germline V gene encodes CDR1 SGHRS and CDR2 YFSETQ. CDR3 length: 16 amino acids. V was pared by 4 bases and J by 2 bases, with 6 bases of the junction left unmatched.

The chain recombines TRBV7-8 with TRBJ1-4; no definite D call. The CDR3 has 14 amino acids. The V end was cut by 3 bases, the J end by 4 bases, with 9 bases between. The germline CDR1 and CDR2 sequences are SGHVS and FQNEAQ. CDR3 bases: TGTGCCAGCAGCTTCGGAATGATTAATGAAAAACTGTTTTTT. Its protein is CASSFGMINEKLFF.

This clone was picked up a small number of times. The rearrangement uses TRBV28 and TRBJ1-6, with D unresolved. CDR1 is MDHEN and CDR2 is SYDVKM in the germline V gene. This CDR3 comprises 13 residues. V was cut by 5 bases and J by 7 bases, with 9 bases left in between. The CDR3, as DNA: TGTGCCAGCAGTATACCTCTCAATTCACCCCTCCACTTT. This sequence encodes CASSIPLNSPLHF.

The V and J genes are TRBV5-4 and TRBJ1-2; D may be TRBD1 (5 bases). This CDR3 region has 15 residues. V lost 7 bases and J lost 1, with 17 bases in between. Germline CDR1 reads SGHNT; CDR2 reads YYREEE (reference sequence). In DNA, the CDR3 is TGTGCCAGCGGAGACAGCTTAGTCAATAACTATGGCTACACCTTC. This translates into CASGDSLVNNYGYTF.

This clone was detected only a few times. The chain uses TRBV6-4 and TRBJ2-2; a possible D gene is TRBD2 (6 bases). V was shortened by 4 bases and J by 1 base, with 10 bases between the two germline ends. In germline, CDR1 is MRHNA, CDR2 SNTAGT. The CDR3 extends over 15 amino acids. The CDR3 region is CASSAEAGNTGELFF. CDR3 DNA sequence: TGTGCCAGCAGTGCGGAAGCGGGGAACACCGGGGAGCTGTTTTTT.

The CDR3 bases are TGTGCCAGCAGTTCCACCGGGACAGGGAGGACTGAAGCTTTCTTT. Encoded protein: CASSSTGTGRTEAFF. The V and J genes are TRBV28 and TRBJ1-1, with 9 bases matching TRBD1. V gave up 4 bases and J gave up 5 bases; unmatched junction bases: 8. The CDR3 sequence is 15 residues long. Germline loops: CDR1 MDHEN, CDR2 SYDVKM. Full variable domain (missing parts from reference TRBV28 and TRBJ1-1): DVKVTQSSRYLVKRTGEKVFLECVQDMDHENMFWYRQDPGLGLRLIYFSYDVKMKEKGDIPEGYSVSREKKERFSLILESASTNQTSMYLCASSSTGTGRTEAFFGQGTRLTVV.

DNA of the CDR3: TGTGCCAGCAGTTCCGGCCCGGGTGGCTCCTACGAGCAGTACTTC. It is translated as CASSSGPGGSYEQYF. The chain joins TRBV6-5 to TRBJ2-7; D not resolved. Germline V gene lookup returns CDR1 MNHEY and CDR2 SVGAGI. The V and J ends lost 4 bases and 0 bases respectively, with 13 bases between them. The length of the CDR3 is 15 residues.

The chain combines TRBV5-4 with TRBJ2-3; 11 positions match TRBD2. Germline-derived CDR1 and CDR2 are SGHNT and YYREEE (reference sequence). CDR3 size: 14 residues. V shed 8 bases, J shed 2 bases, and the junction held 4 bases outside the gene matches. CDR3 protein: CASSSGGLTDTQYF. CDR3 nucleotide sequence: TGTGCCAGTTCTAGCGGGGGGCTCACAGATACGCAGTATTTT.

In nucleotides, the CDR3 is TGTGCCAGCAGTGCGACAGTGGCCACTGAAGCTTTCTTT. Protein: CASSATVATEAFF. The J gene is TRBJ1-1, the V gene TRBV6-1, with D possibly TRBD1 on 5 matching bases. Trimming pared 4 bases from V and 4 bases from J, leaving 10 bases between. Looked up from germline, CDR1 is MNHNS and CDR2 is SASEGT. CDR3 size: 13 residues.

The J gene is TRBJ2-7, the V gene TRBV30; a weak D match, TRBD1 (6 bases). Trimming took 3 bases from V and 4 from J, leaving 13 bases between them. This CDR3 is 13 amino acids long. The germline V gene has CDR1 GTSNPN and CDR2 SVGIG (reference sequence). CDR3 amino acids: CAWRAQGYYEQYF. The CDR3 DNA follows: TGTGCCTGGAGGGCCCAGGGGTATTACGAGCAGTACTTC.